Listed here are 11 T cell receptor beta chains from one sample, sequenced in a study of blood T cell repertoires in COVID-19. Libraries were prepared by immunoSEQ multiplex PCR; TCRdb keeps only in-frame clonotypes and omits some of them. The data hold around 440,000 clones, with 88% observed a single time. The sequenced sample was peripheral blood. The source is a woman aged 45 to 65 with COVID-19, enrolled during active disease.

This clone was picked up one time. V is TRBV4-1 and J is TRBJ2-7; D gene uncertain. With 4 bases removed from V and 1 base from J, the gap between germline ends came to 8 bases. CDR1 is MGHRA, CDR2 YSYEKL, per germline. The CDR3 has 13 amino acids. In DNA form, the CDR3 reads TGCGCCAGCAGCCTCCCACTTTCCTACGAGCAGTACTTC. Translation: CASSLPLSYEQYF.

CDR3 in amino acids: CASSLGTSGVETQYF. Written as DNA, the CDR3 is TGTGCCAGCAGCTTAGGGACTAGCGGGGTGGAGACCCAGTACTTC. The chain couples TRBV13 to TRBJ2-5; the match to TRBD2 covers 11 bases. The V and J ends lost 0 bases and 5 bases, in that order; junction bases with no gene match: 2. The germline CDR1 and CDR2 sequences are PRHDT and FYEKMQ (reference sequence). This CDR3 is built from 15 residues.

The genes are TRBV19 and TRBJ1-2; possible D gene TRBD1, 5 bases. The CDR3 is 12 amino acids. The germline gives CDR1 LNHDA, CDR2 SQIVND (reference sequence). Trimming cost V 10 bases and J 6 bases, with 15 bases left between them. The CDR3 loop reads CATGGVSDGYTF. The DNA for the CDR3 is TGTGCCACGGGGGGAGTTTCCGATGGCTACACCTTC.

V gene TRBV28 combines with J gene TRBJ1-4; the D is unclear. V lost 5 bases to trimming and J lost 2 bases, with 15 bases between them. This CDR3 has 16 residues. CDR1 and CDR2 (germline): MDHEN, SYDVKM. The DNA of the CDR3 is TGTGCCAGCAGTCCCCGGGGAAACCCCACTAATGAAAAACTGTTTTTT. Translated, it gives CASSPRGNPTNEKLFF.

A few counts support this clone. The V gene is TRBV4-2, the J gene TRBJ1-1; possibly TRBD1 for D (6 bases). Germline-derived CDR1 and CDR2 are LGHNA and YNFKEQ. This CDR3 spans 15 amino acids. V lost 3 bases and J 1 base, leaving 12 bases between the germline ends. The CDR3 nucleotides are TGTGCCAGCAGCCACAGAGACAGGCCGAACACTGAAGCTTTCTTT. This codes for CASSHRDRPNTEAFF.

The chain uses TRBV13 and TRBJ2-7; the match to TRBD1 covers 7 bases. Trimming cost V 0 bases and J 3 bases; bases outside gene matches: 2. Germline V gives CDR1 PRHDT, CDR2 FYEKMQ (reference sequence). The CDR3 length is 14 residues. The CDR3 reads CASSLGDRYYEQYF. The CDR3 DNA reads TGTGCCAGCAGCTTAGGGGACAGGTACTACGAGCAGTACTTC.

This clone has just a few counts. The CDR3 is CAWGQPNTEAFF. The DNA for the CDR3 is TGTGCCTGGGGACAGCCGAACACTGAAGCTTTCTTT. This chain connects TRBV30 to TRBJ1-1, with a weak D call TRBD1 (6 bases). V was cut by 5 bases and J by 1 base, with 8 bases left in between. From germline, CDR1 is GTSNPN and CDR2 SVGIG (reference sequence). This CDR3 is 12 amino acids long.

The CDR3 loop is CASRLGGGNEQFF. CDR3 DNA: TGTGCCAGCAGACTAGGGGGGGGAAATGAGCAGTTCTTC. The rearrangement links TRBV11-1 to TRBJ2-1; possibly TRBD2 for D (7 bases). This CDR3 spans 13 amino acids. V was pared by 6 bases and J by 7 bases, with 13 bases between. Germline-derived CDR1 and CDR2 are SGHAT and FQDESV (reference sequence).

The gene calls are TRBV12-3 or TRBV12-4 and TRBJ1-6, with 7 bases lining up with TRBD1. The V segment lost 6 bases and the J segment 10 bases; nucleotides outside the gene matches: 3. The CDR3 contains 12 residues. CDR3 nucleotides: TGTGCCAGCAGGACAGGGTACTCACCCCTCCACTTT. Protein product: CASRTGYSPLHF.

The chain recombines TRBV10-3 with TRBJ1-6; D unclear. V lost 0 bases and J 2 bases, leaving 11 bases between the germline ends. The CDR3 sequence is 17 residues long. Germline V CDR1 and CDR2: ENHRY, SYGVKD. The CDR3 nucleotides are TGTGCCATCAGTGAGTCTTTCGGGGATACCTATAATTCACCCCTCCACTTT. This codes for CAISESFGDTYNSPLHF.

The chain's CDR3 is CASSYSDRAGGYTF. DNA for the CDR3: TGTGCCAGCAGTTATTCGGACAGGGCGGGGGGCTACACCTTC. The V gene is TRBV3-1 (or the pseudogene TRBV3-2), the J gene TRBJ1-2, with 8 bases aligning to TRBD1. The CDR3 consists of 14 residues. Germline values: CDR1 LGHDT, CDR2 YNNKEL (reference sequence). The V and J ends lost 6 bases and 8 bases, in that order; junction bases with no gene match: 11.